This is a list of T cell receptor beta chains from one sample in a study of T cell repertoires in cytomegalovirus infection. Antigens for these TCRs are unknown. TCRdb re-derived calls from the reads in MiXCR, one entry per CDR3 protein. The sample holds about 770,000 distinct CDR3 sequences; 25% to 30% are singletons and the top ten take less than 15%. The material was cultured CD8+ T cells from PBMCs, obtained from culture after CMV antigen stimulation. The receptors were sampled from a human donor in good health (CMV status not recorded). Some clones in this sample may be carry-over from other donors' samples. Each CDR3 is given with its conserved first and last residue. The D gene is left open where the match is weak. Clone size is shown for a subset of rows, as once, few, many or a class of expanded clone.

d_call	v_call	clone_size	j_call	cdr3_aa	cdr3_nt
TRBD1	TRBV6-5	.	TRBJ2-4	CASSNQGARNIQYF	TGTGCCAGCAGTAATCAGGGGGCGAGAAACATTCAGTACTTC
.	TRBV19	.	TRBJ1-5	CASSIILGVSQPQHF	TGTGCCAGTAGTATAATTTTAGGTGTCAGTCAGCCCCAGCATTTT
.	TRBV19	.	TRBJ1-1	CASSIGGGSEAFF	TGTGCCAGTAGTATAGGAGGAGGCAGTGAAGCTTTCTTT
TRBD1	TRBV7-9	few	TRBJ1-1	CASSYDRAGGTEAFF	TGTGCCAGCAGCTACGACAGGGCCGGGGGGACTGAAGCTTTCTTT
.	TRBV4-3	.	TRBJ1-6	CASSQDRDRNSPLHF	TGCGCCAGCAGCCAAGATCGAGACAGAAATTCACCCCTCCACTTT
.	TRBV12-3/TRBV12-4	many	TRBJ2-7	CASSFGASKEQYF	TGTGCCAGCAGTTTCGGAGCGTCCAAGGAGCAGTACTTC
.	TRBV7-6	few	TRBJ2-1	CASSLEGVVYNEQFF	TGTGCCAGCAGCTTAGAGGGGGTCGTCTACAATGAGCAGTTCTTC
.	TRBV12-3/TRBV12-4	few	TRBJ2-7	CASSGGKSYEQYF	TGTGCCAGCAGCGGGGGTAAATCCTACGAGCAGTACTTC
TRBD2	TRBV7-9	many	TRBJ2-7	CASSLGGTSGF	TGTGCCAGCAGCTTAGGCGGGACTAGTGGCTTC
.	TRBV7-8	many	TRBJ1-6	CASSLGQVASPLHF	TGTGCCAGCAGCTTAGGGCAGGTTGCTTCACCCCTCCACTTT
.	TRBV4-1	.	TRBJ2-1	CASSQDPPGATYNEQFF	TGCGCCAGCAGCCAAGATCCCCCAGGGGCCACCTACAATGAGCAGTTCTTC
.	TRBV12-3/TRBV12-4	.	TRBJ1-1	CASTLSLMNTEAFF	TGTGCCAGCACCCTGTCCCTTATGAACACTGAAGCTTTCTTT